This T cell receptor beta chain was recovered during a study of cytomegalovirus exposure and HLA in healthy donors. In the study overall: A prior analysis found about 110 million unique TCR beta sequences from around 200 million T cells.

The study, taken as a whole, reports: It was likely that a cluster of highly shared sequence variants was a sequencing artifact. Exclusion applied to some V segments, including TRBV6-2 and TRBV6-3, as they were indistinguishable.

Use of 60 Vbeta and 13 Jbeta primers characterized the PCR. Per the authors' pipeline: Tens of millions of unique TCR beta chains, about 11 million of them shared, were counted by a later analysis. TCRdb's copy holds only in-frame clones and misses some; the assay was immunoSEQ multiplex PCR. From that table come the V and J calls and clone size; the DNA was used to work out D and trimming. The sample carries about 120,000 clones, roughly 80% recorded once. Only one count was recorded for this clone. Its antigen is still unknown. CDR3 length: 15 amino acids. Per the germline V gene, CDR1 is SNHLY and CDR2 is FYNNEI. V lost 3 bases and J lost 8; bases outside the gene matches: 8.

What was sequenced was PBMCs. The chain recombines TRBV2 with TRBJ2-1; 9 nucleotides match TRBD1. The clonotype was recovered from a man aged 25-45 years in good health and CMV-seronegative. The DNA of the CDR3 is TGTGCCAGCAGTGAGGGGACAGGGCCAGGGGATGAGCAGTTCTTC. As protein: CASSEGTGPGDEQFF.